The 17 T cell receptor beta chains reported below all come from one sample, sequenced in a study of blood T cell repertoires in COVID-19. Here immunoSEQ multiplex PCR was the method, and the copy in TCRdb shows in-frame clones only, minus some. The sample lists around 150,000 clones; around four fifths were seen once. Sequencing was carried out using peripheral blood. The receptors were sampled from a woman older than 75 with acute or convalescent COVID-19.

The chain couples TRBV5-4 to TRBJ2-3; 14 bases are shared with TRBD2. Per the germline V gene, CDR1 is SGHNT and CDR2 is YYREEE (reference sequence). V was clipped by 4 bases and J by 6 bases; unmatched bases: 7. The CDR3 is 16 residues long. In DNA form, the CDR3 reads TGTGCCAGCAGCCGGGGACTAGCGGGAGCGGAGGATACGCAGTATTTT. Residues: CASSRGLAGAEDTQYF.

CDR3 in DNA: TGTGCCAGCAGTCAAAGTAGGACAGCTGAAGCTTTCTTT. Translating it yields CASSQSRTAEAFF. The V call is TRBV12-3 or TRBV12-4, the J call TRBJ1-1; D may be TRBD1 (6 bases). The CDR3 is 13 amino acids. V shed 5 bases and J shed 6 bases, with 13 bases lying between them.

V gene TRBV9 combines with J gene TRBJ2-7, with a weak D call TRBD1 (5 bases). Germline-derived CDR1 and CDR2 are SGDLS and YYNGEE. CDR3 length equals 13 residues. The V and J ends lost 0 bases and 6 bases respectively, with 10 bases between them. CDR3 residues: CASSVEVGAEQYF. In DNA, the CDR3 is TGTGCCAGCAGCGTAGAGGTTGGGGCCGAGCAGTACTTC.

The chain has TRBV10-3 and TRBJ1-3; D might be TRBD1 (5 bases). This CDR3 has 13 amino acids. V was clipped by 7 bases and J by 4 bases, with 11 bases between them. Germline V gene sequence: CDR1 ENHRY, CDR2 SYGVKD. The CDR3 DNA follows: TGTGCCATCACCTGGACACCAGGAAACACCATATATTTT. Protein product: CAITWTPGNTIYF.

J is TRBJ2-1 and V is TRBV11-2, with 13 bases matching TRBD2. After removal of 3 bases from V and 8 bases from J, the junction contained 4 bases not matched to a gene. Germline-derived CDR1 and CDR2 are SGHAT and FQNNGV. The CDR3 is 15 amino acids. This CDR3 reads CASSLRTSGSYEQFF. In DNA, the CDR3 is TGTGCCAGCAGCTTGCGGACTAGCGGGAGTTATGAGCAGTTCTTC.

The rearrangement uses TRBV6-6 and TRBJ1-4; D gene uncertain. The germline gives CDR1 MNHNY, CDR2 SVGAGI (reference sequence). The CDR3 contains 13 residues. With 0 bases removed from V and 7 bases from J, the gap between germline ends came to 6 bases. The CDR3 DNA sequence: TGTGCCAGCAGTTACTCCCTCCGTGAAAAACTGTTTTTT. As protein: CASSYSLREKLFF.

The rearrangement uses TRBV7-2 and TRBJ1-1; 10 nucleotides match TRBD1. Germline V CDR1 and CDR2: SGHTA, FQGNSA. The CDR3 has 13 amino acids. J lost 5 bases, V lost 5 bases, and 2 bases had no gene match. For the CDR3, the DNA is TGTGCCAGCAGCGGACAGGGGGGGACTGAAGCTTTCTTT. This gives the protein CASSGQGGTEAFF.

V and J are TRBV2 and TRBJ2-5; 11 nucleotides agree with TRBD1. Germline V CDR1 and CDR2: SNHLY, FYNNEI. The CDR3 consists of 13 residues. Germline trimming cut 8 bases from V and 4 bases from J; bases unmatched to any gene: 3. Here the CDR3 DNA reads TGTGCCAGCGGGGGGACAGGGGGAGAGACCCAGTACTTC. Amino acid sequence: CASGGTGGETQYF.

This sequence joins TRBV7-2 and TRBJ2-1; 9 bases map to TRBD2. There are 19 residues in the CDR3. The J segment lost 4 bases and the V segment lost 7 bases, leaving 20 bases of the junction unmatched. Germline loops: CDR1 SGHTA, CDR2 FQGNSA. The DNA for the CDR3 is TGTGCCAGCACCCAATTCGCCTACTATGGCGGGAGGGCTTACAATGAGCAGTTCTTC. This sequence encodes CASTQFAYYGGRAYNEQFF.

The chain combines TRBV19 with TRBJ1-1; the match to TRBD1 covers 7 bases. In germline, CDR1 is LNHDA, CDR2 SQIVND (reference sequence). V lost 5 bases to trimming and J lost 5 bases; unmatched junction nucleotides: 11. The CDR3 consists of 15 residues. The CDR3 protein is CASSVAGGPKTEAFF. For the CDR3, the DNA is TGTGCCAGTAGTGTAGCAGGGGGACCCAAGACTGAAGCTTTCTTT.

The chain is built from TRBV30 and TRBJ1-5; TRBD1 is a possible D gene (6 bases). Germline CDR1 is GTSNPN and CDR2 is SVGIG (reference sequence). The CDR3 has 13 residues. V lost 5 bases and J lost 5, with 13 bases in between. The CDR3 region is CAWAQGYDQPQHF. The CDR3 DNA reads TGTGCCTGGGCACAGGGTTATGATCAGCCCCAGCATTTT.

The V and J genes are TRBV7-6 and TRBJ1-2; D ambiguous. The ends were cut back, 5 bases at V and 8 bases at J, with 15 bases in the middle. CDR1 and CDR2 from the germline V gene are SGHVS and FNYEAQ. This CDR3 has 13 amino acids. The CDR3 DNA reads as TGTGCCAGCAGCCGTACCCCAGGTGGCGGCTACACCTTC. Protein product: CASSRTPGGGYTF.

About this clone: Sequence at one end of the junction differs from germline and may be a read error. The J gene is TRBJ2-2, the V gene TRBV2, with 16 bases fitting TRBD2. Germline-derived CDR1 and CDR2 are SNHLY and FYNNEI. The CDR3 sequence is 18 residues long. CDR3 DNA sequence: TGTGCCAGCAGTGAGGGACTAGCGGGAGGGCGGAACGCCGGGGAGCTGTTTTTT. Protein sequence: CASSEGLAGGRNAGELFF.

The CDR3 DNA follows: TGTGCCAGCAGCGACTTACTAGCGGGAGGGGCCGGGGAGCTGTTTTTT. Translated: CASSDLLAGGAGELFF. The chain recombines TRBV11-3 with TRBJ2-2, with 13 positions matching TRBD2. The CDR3 length is 16 residues. Germline CDR1 and CDR2: SGHNT and YENEEA. V lost 5 bases, J lost 6 bases, and 6 bases stayed unmatched.

V and J are TRBV19 and TRBJ1-1; weak D call: TRBD1 (6 bases). This CDR3 comprises 15 residues. The V end lost 0 bases, the J end lost 4 bases, and 12 bases lay between the germline ends. Germline-derived CDR1 and CDR2 are LNHDA and SQIVND (reference sequence). This chain's CDR3 is CASSIDGRGGTEAFF. CDR3 bases: TGTGCCAGTAGTATAGATGGCAGGGGCGGCACTGAAGCTTTCTTT.

This chain uses TRBV7-9 with TRBJ2-5; TRBD2 aligns across 10 bases. With 3 bases clipped from V and 0 bases from J, the junction kept 4 bases outside the gene matches. Germline V gene data show CDR1 as SEHNR and CDR2 as FQNEAQ (reference sequence). This CDR3 is 16 amino acids long. The CDR3 protein is CASSLGTSVNQETQYF. The CDR3 nucleotides read TGTGCCAGCAGCTTGGGGACTAGCGTTAACCAAGAGACCCAGTACTTC.

This chain joins TRBV3-1 (or the pseudogene TRBV3-2) and TRBJ2-1; no reliable D call. The V gene's germline CDR1 is LGHDT and CDR2 YNNKEL (reference sequence). This CDR3 has 14 amino acids. Trimming removed 0 bases at V and 9 bases at J, with 12 bases between. The CDR3 DNA follows: TGTGCCAGCAGCCAAGATAATCGGGTAGGTGAGCAGTTCTTC. The encoded protein is CASSQDNRVGEQFF.